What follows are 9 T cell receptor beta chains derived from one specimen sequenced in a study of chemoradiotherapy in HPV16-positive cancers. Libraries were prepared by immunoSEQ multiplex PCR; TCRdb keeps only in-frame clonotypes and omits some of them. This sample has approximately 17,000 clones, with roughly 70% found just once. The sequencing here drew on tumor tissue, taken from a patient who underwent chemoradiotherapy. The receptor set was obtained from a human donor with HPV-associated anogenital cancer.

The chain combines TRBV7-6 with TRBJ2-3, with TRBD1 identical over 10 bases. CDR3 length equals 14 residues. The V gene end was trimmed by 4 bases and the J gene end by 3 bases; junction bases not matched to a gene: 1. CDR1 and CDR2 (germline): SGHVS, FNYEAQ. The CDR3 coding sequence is TGTGCCAGCAGCTCGGGACAGGGGACAGATACGCAGTATTTT. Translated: CASSSGQGTDTQYF. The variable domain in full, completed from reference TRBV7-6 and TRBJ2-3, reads GAGVSQSPRYKVTKRGQDVALRCDPISGHVSLYWYRQALGQGPEFLTYFNYEAQQDKSGLPNDRFSAERPEGSISTLTIQRTEQRDSAMYRCASSSGQGTDTQYFGPGTRLTVL.

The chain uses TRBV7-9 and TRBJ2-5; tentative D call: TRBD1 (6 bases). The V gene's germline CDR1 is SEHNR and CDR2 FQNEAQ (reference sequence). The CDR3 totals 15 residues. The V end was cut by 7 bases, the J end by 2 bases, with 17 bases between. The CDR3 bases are TGTGCCAGCACTATCCAGACAGGCCCTCAAGAGACCCAGTACTTC. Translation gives CASTIQTGPQETQYF.

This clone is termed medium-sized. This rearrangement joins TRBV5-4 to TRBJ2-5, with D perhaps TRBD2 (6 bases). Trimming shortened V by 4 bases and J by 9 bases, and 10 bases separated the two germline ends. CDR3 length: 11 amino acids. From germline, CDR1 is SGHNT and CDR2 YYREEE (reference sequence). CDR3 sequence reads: CASSGEESQYF. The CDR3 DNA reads TGTGCCAGCAGCGGGGAGGAGTCCCAGTACTTC.

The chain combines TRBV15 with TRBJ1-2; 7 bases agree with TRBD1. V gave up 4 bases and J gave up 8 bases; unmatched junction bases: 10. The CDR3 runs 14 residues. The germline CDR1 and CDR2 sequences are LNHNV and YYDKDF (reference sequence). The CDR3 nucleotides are TGTGCCACCAGCACCCCCACAGGGGCGGAAGGCTACACCTTC. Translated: CATSTPTGAEGYTF.

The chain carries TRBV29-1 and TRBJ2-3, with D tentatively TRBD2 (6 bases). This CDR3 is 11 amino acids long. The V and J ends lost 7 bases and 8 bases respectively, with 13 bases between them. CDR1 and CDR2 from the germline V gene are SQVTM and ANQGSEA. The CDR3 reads CSGSSEGTQYF. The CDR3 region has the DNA TGCAGCGGGTCTAGCGAGGGTACGCAGTATTTT.

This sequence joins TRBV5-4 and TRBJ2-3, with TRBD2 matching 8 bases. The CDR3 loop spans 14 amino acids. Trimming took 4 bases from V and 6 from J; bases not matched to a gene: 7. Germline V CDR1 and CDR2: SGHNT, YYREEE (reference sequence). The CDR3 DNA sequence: TGTGCCAGCAGCCGAGGACTAGCTTTGGATACGCAGTATTTT. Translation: CASSRGLALDTQYF.

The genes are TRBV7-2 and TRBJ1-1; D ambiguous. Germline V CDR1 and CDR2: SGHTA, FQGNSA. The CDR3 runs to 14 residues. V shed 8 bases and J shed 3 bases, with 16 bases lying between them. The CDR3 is CASRTHASYTEAFF. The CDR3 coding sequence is TGTGCCAGCCGGACCCATGCGTCGTACACTGAAGCTTTCTTT. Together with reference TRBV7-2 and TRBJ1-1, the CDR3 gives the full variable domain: GAGVSQSPSNKVTEKGKDVELRCDPISGHTALYWYRQSLGQGLEFLIYFQGNSAPDKSGLPSDRFSAERTGGSVSTLTIQRTQQEDSAVYLCASRTHASYTEAFFGQGTRLTVV.

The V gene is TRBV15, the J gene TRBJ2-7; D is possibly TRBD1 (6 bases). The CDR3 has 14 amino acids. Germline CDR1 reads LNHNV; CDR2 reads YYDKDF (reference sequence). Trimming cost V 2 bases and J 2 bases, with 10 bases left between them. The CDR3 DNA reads TGTGCCACCAGCAGAACAGGGTGGGCCTACGAGCAGTACTTC. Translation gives CATSRTGWAYEQYF.

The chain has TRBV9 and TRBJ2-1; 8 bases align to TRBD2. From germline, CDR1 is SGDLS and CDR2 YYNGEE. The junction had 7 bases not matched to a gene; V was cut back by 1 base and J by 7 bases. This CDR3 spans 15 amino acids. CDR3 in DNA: TGTGCCAGCAGCGTAACTAGCGGTCTGGGGAATGAGCAGTTCTTC. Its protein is CASSVTSGLGNEQFF.